The 3 T cell receptor beta chains presented below share a single source sample, sequenced in a study of blood T cells in healthy people across ages. Together with a sample-barcoded 5' primer, a J-beta primer mix was included in a second PCR lasting about 7 to 12 cycles. Via MiXCR, TCRdb re-called the 5' RACE reads, giving one row per CDR3 protein. The sample holds about 1 million distinct CDR3 sequences, under 30% seen once. These data were likewise used in another study, on T cells of mothers and their children.

Material for sequencing was blood. The receptors were sampled from a girl aged 2-10 years in good health.

V usage is TRBV5-1 and J usage is TRBJ2-1; 9 nucleotides agree with TRBD2. The CDR3 sequence is 16 residues long. The V and J ends lost 0 bases and 9 bases, in that order; junction bases with no gene match: 10. Looked up from germline, CDR1 is SGHRS and CDR2 is YFSETQ. The CDR3, as DNA: TGCGCCAGCAGCTTGGTAGCGGGAGAGGGGTTAGGTGAGCAGTTCTTC. Translated, it gives CASSLVAGEGLGEQFF. Based on the CDR3 plus reference TRBV5-1 and TRBJ2-1, the full variable domain is KAGVTQTPRYLIKTRGQQVTLSCSPISGHRSVSWYQQTPGQGLQFLFEYFSETQRNKGNFPGRFSGRQFSNSRSEMNVSTLELGDSALYLCASSLVAGEGLGEQFFGPGTRLTVL.

The J gene is TRBJ1-4, the V gene TRBV11-2; no clear D gene. Trimming took off 5 bases at V and 8 bases at J, with 9 bases between the two ends. This CDR3 is 12 amino acids long. CDR1 SGHAT and CDR2 FQNNGV come from the germline V gene. The CDR3 loop reads CASSTIREKLFF. DNA of the CDR3: TGTGCCAGCAGCACCATTCGAGAAAAACTGTTTTTT.

This clonotype was observed a few times. The genes are TRBV12-3 or TRBV12-4 and TRBJ2-3; D call uncertain. The CDR3 contains 14 residues. With 5 bases removed from V and 5 bases from J, the gap between germline ends came to 14 bases. This CDR3 is CASSNPLTGDTQYF. The CDR3 DNA follows: TGTGCCAGCAGTAATCCTCTGACGGGAGATACGCAGTATTTT.